The 24 T cell receptor beta chains below all came from one sample that was sequenced in a study of CD8+ T cells in alopecia areata. Treatment defined: oral pan-JAK inhibitor, 5-10 mg twice daily. In each case, RNA was isolated and then reverse transcribed into cDNA as the sequencing template. The table came from immunoSEQ multiplex PCR; TCRdb's copy has only in-frame clones and leaves some out. The repertoire has about 100,000 clones, roughly 89% of them found once; the top ten carry around 25%. Sequencing was performed on CD8+ T cells sorted from blood, taken at week 24, from a patient treated with tofacitinib. The receptors shown here come from a human donor with alopecia areata.

The V gene is TRBV6-5, the J gene TRBJ2-7, with D unclear. Germline CDR1 MNHEY, CDR2 SVGAGI. V was shortened by 6 bases and J by 3 bases, with 15 bases between the two germline ends. This CDR3 is built from 14 residues. The CDR3 reads CASSPPIDLYEQYF. CDR3 nucleotide sequence: TGTGCCAGCAGCCCCCCGATCGACCTCTACGAGCAGTACTTC.

CDR3 amino acids: CASSQSMGSPGELFF. In DNA, the CDR3 is TGCGCCAGCAGTCAATCTATGGGGTCCCCCGGGGAGCTGTTTTTT. This chain links TRBV23-1 with TRBJ2-2, with unresolved D. TRBV23-1 is assigned to the ORF class and has an uncertain function. Trimming removed 0 bases at V and 6 bases at J, with 11 bases between. The CDR3 covers 15 residues.

This sequence joins TRBV4-1 and TRBJ2-2; 7 bases are shared with TRBD1. CDR3 size: 17 residues. The V gene end was trimmed by 0 bases and the J gene end by 5 bases; junction bases not matched to a gene: 9. Germline V lookup: CDR1 MGHRA, CDR2 YSYEKL. CDR3 nucleotides: TGCGCCAGCAGCCAAGACCCCAGGGACAGTTTGACCGGGGAGCTGTTTTTT. Residues: CASSQDPRDSLTGELFF.

This clone was counted only a few times. This rearrangement joins TRBV10-3 to TRBJ1-3, with no clear D. CDR3 length: 16 amino acids. CDR1 and CDR2 from the germline V gene are ENHRY and SYGVKD. Trimming left V 2 bases short and J 0 bases short, with 11 bases between. CDR3 DNA sequence: TGTGCCATCAGTGAGGGATTAGTTGACTCTGGAAACACCATATATTTT. This sequence encodes CAISEGLVDSGNTIYF.

This clone has a single count. CDR3 nucleotide sequence: TGTGCCAGCAGTTCTTCCCCCCAAGAGACCCAGTACTTC. Its translation: CASSSSPQETQYF. The rearrangement uses TRBV7-9 and TRBJ2-5, with D unclear. Trimming cost V 6 bases and J 1 base, with 9 bases left between them. CDR3 length: 13 residues. Germline V gene data show CDR1 as SEHNR and CDR2 as FQNEAQ (reference sequence).

This clone was picked up one time. V is TRBV4-1 and J is TRBJ2-6; D is uncertain. Germline V lookup: CDR1 MGHRA, CDR2 YSYEKL. The CDR3 loop spans 15 amino acids. Trimming left V 7 bases short and J 0 bases short, with 10 bases between. The CDR3 spells CASMPFSSGANVLTF. CDR3 coding DNA: TGCGCCAGCATGCCTTTTTCCTCTGGGGCCAACGTCCTGACTTTC.

The V and J genes are TRBV7-6 and TRBJ2-2; TRBD1 matches 9 bases. The CDR3 loop spans 18 amino acids. After removal of 5 bases from V and 5 bases from J, the junction contained 15 bases not matched to a gene. Per germline, CDR1 SGHVS and CDR2 FNYEAQ. CDR3 bases: TGTGCCAGCAGCCGTACAAAGAGCACAGGGGGCGGAACCGGGGAGCTGTTTTTT. The encoded protein is CASSRTKSTGGGTGELFF.

The V call is TRBV7-2, the J call TRBJ2-3; TRBD2 matches at 10 bases. V shed 5 bases, J shed 1 base, and the junction held 12 bases outside the gene matches. The germline gives CDR1 SGHTA, CDR2 FQGNSA. The CDR3 loop spans 18 amino acids. CDR3 bases: TGTGCCAGCAGCCCCCCTAGCGGGGGTCCCCTGGGCACAGATACGCAGTATTTT. Protein product: CASSPPSGGPLGTDTQYF.

This clone was observed a few times. CDR3 sequence reads: CASSKRRELQETQYF. CDR3 sequence (DNA): TGTGCCAGCAGCAAAAGGAGGGAACTCCAAGAGACCCAGTACTTC. The rearrangement uses TRBV21-1 and TRBJ2-5; the table's D call, TRBD2, was not checked against the DNA. TRBV21-1 is an annotated pseudogene. The CDR3 covers 15 residues.

The chain combines TRBV27 with TRBJ2-1; TRBD2 agrees at 13 bases. Trimming removed 3 bases from V and 9 bases from J; junction bases left unmatched: 5. The length of the CDR3 is 15 residues. Germline V gene sequence: CDR1 MNHEY, CDR2 SMNVEV (reference sequence). CDR3 residues: CASSFPGTSGIEQFF. CDR3 sequence (DNA): TGTGCCAGCAGTTTCCCCGGGACTAGCGGGATTGAGCAGTTCTTC.

The J gene is TRBJ1-2, the V gene TRBV14, with no clear D. The CDR3 spans 21 residues. With 4 bases removed from V and 6 bases from J, the gap between germline ends came to 36 bases. Germline lookup yields CDR1 SGHDN and CDR2 FVKESK. The CDR3 DNA sequence: TGTGCCAGCAGCCCTGCTCCGGAAGCTATCGGGCGTCTGGGGATATCACATGGCTACACCTTC. It encodes CASSPAPEAIGRLGISHGYTF.

V is TRBV5-6 and J is TRBJ2-5, with TRBD2 matching over 7 bases. This CDR3 region has 13 residues. The V gene end was trimmed by 4 bases and the J gene end by 1 base; junction bases not matched to a gene: 1. The germline V gene encodes CDR1 SGHDT and CDR2 YYEEEE. CDR3 amino acids: CASSPGGQETQYF. CDR3 coding DNA: TGTGCCAGCAGCCCGGGGGGCCAAGAGACCCAGTACTTC.

This chain connects TRBV7-2 to TRBJ2-7; 9 bases fit TRBD1. Unmatched junction bases numbered 9, after V lost 0 bases and J lost 3 bases. Germline CDR1 reads SGHTA; CDR2 reads FQGNSA. There are 17 residues in the CDR3. The CDR3 spells CASSLAGWDRAGYEQYF. In nucleotides, the CDR3 is TGTGCCAGCAGCTTAGCGGGCTGGGACAGGGCCGGCTACGAGCAGTACTTC.

V usage is TRBV5-6 and J usage is TRBJ1-5; tentatively, D is TRBD1 (5 bases). This CDR3 comprises 15 residues. The V end lost 4 bases, the J end lost 7 bases, and 18 bases lay between the germline ends. The germline CDR1 and CDR2 sequences are SGHDT and YYEEEE. The DNA for the CDR3 is TGTGCCAGCAGCCCAGGGCAGGGAAGGGGCCAGCCCCAGCATTTT. Translated, it gives CASSPGQGRGQPQHF.

This clone appeared once. This chain connects TRBV4-3 to TRBJ1-4; D not certain. The CDR3 consists of 15 residues. Germline V gives CDR1 LGHNA, CDR2 YSLEER. Trimming removed 0 bases from V and 6 bases from J, with 11 bases in between. CDR3 protein: CASSQDVRRYEKLFF. The CDR3, as DNA: TGCGCCAGCAGCCAAGATGTTCGGCGATATGAAAAACTGTTTTTT.

The chain uses TRBV7-2 and TRBJ2-7, with a weak D call TRBD2 (5 bases). Germline CDR1 is SGHTA and CDR2 is FQGNSA. Trimming cost V 5 bases and J 4 bases, with 12 bases left between them. CDR3 size: 13 residues. DNA for the CDR3: TGTGCCAGCAGCCCAGACTACTCTTACGAGCAGTACTTC. Protein sequence: CASSPDYSYEQYF. Drawing the rest from reference TRBV7-2 and TRBJ2-7, the complete variable domain is GAGVSQSPSNKVTEKGKDVELRCDPISGHTALYWYRQSLGQGLEFLIYFQGNSAPDKSGLPSDRFSAERTGGSVSTLTIQRTQQEDSAVYLCASSPDYSYEQYFGPGTRLTVT.

The chain uses TRBV10-2 and TRBJ2-5, with TRBD1 matching 7 bases. Germline loops: CDR1 WSHSY, CDR2 SAAADI. This CDR3 is built from 16 residues. V was pared by 2 bases and J by 5 bases, with 11 bases of the junction left unmatched. In DNA form, the CDR3 reads TGCGCCAGCAGTGAGCCGACAGGGAATGTGTCGGAGACCCAGTACTTC. Its protein is CASSEPTGNVSETQYF.

V and J are TRBV4-1 and TRBJ2-1; 9 nucleotides align to TRBD2. The ends lost 3 bases at V and 5 bases at J; junction bases unmatched: 11. The germline CDR1 and CDR2 sequences are MGHRA and YSYEKL. There are 17 residues in the CDR3. The CDR3 region is CASSQRYPGTSHNEQFF. The CDR3 coding sequence is TGCGCCAGCAGCCAGCGATATCCCGGGACTAGCCACAATGAGCAGTTCTTC.

On this clone itself: The sample carries other DNA sequences with the same CDR3. This sequence joins TRBV29-1 and TRBJ2-1, with D uncertain. CDR3 length: 12 residues. Germline CDR1 is SQVTM and CDR2 is ANQGSEA. V was trimmed by 0 bases and J by 4 bases, leaving 4 bases between them. The CDR3 spells CSVEEQYNEQFF. The CDR3 coding sequence is TGCAGCGTTGAAGAGCAGTACAATGAGCAGTTCTTC.

The CDR3 nucleotides read TGTGCCAGCAAAGACGATAATGAAAAACTGTTTTTT. It is translated as CASKDDNEKLFF. The rearrangement links TRBV2 to TRBJ1-4; D gene unclear. Germline assignment: CDR1 SNHLY and CDR2 FYNNEI. The CDR3 covers 12 residues. V was trimmed by 7 bases and J by 4 bases, leaving 7 bases between them. The whole variable domain, filled in from reference TRBV2 and TRBJ1-4, reads EPEVTQTPSHQVTQMGQEVILRCVPISNHLYFYWYRQILGQKVEFLVSFYNNEISEKSEIFDDQFSVERPDGSNFTLKIRSTKLEDSAMYFCASKDDNEKLFFGSGTQLSVL.

The V gene is TRBV9, the J gene TRBJ2-1; 14 bases align to TRBD2. Germline V CDR1 and CDR2: SGDLS, YYNGEE. The CDR3 consists of 17 residues. Trimming removed 0 bases from V and 5 bases from J; junction bases left unmatched: 4. CDR3 amino acids: CASSVDPGLAGDNEQFF. CDR3 coding DNA: TGTGCCAGCAGCGTAGACCCGGGACTAGCGGGGGACAATGAGCAGTTCTTC.

The CDR3, as DNA: TGTGCAAGTCGCCGATCGGGACCGGCCTTGCCCCAGCATTTT. This translates into CASRRSGPALPQHF. This chain connects TRBV12-2 to TRBJ1-5. TRBV12-2 is annotated as a pseudogene. The CDR3 is made up of 14 amino acids.

A few counts support this clone. The chain employs TRBV7-2 and TRBJ2-5, with D possibly being TRBD2 (5 bases). V shed 1 base and J shed 5 bases, with 14 bases lying between them. The germline V gene encodes CDR1 SGHTA and CDR2 FQGNSA. There are 15 residues in the CDR3. CDR3 sequence reads: CASSLEKRAAETQYF. CDR3 sequence (DNA): TGTGCCAGCAGCTTAGAGAAGAGGGCCGCGGAGACCCAGTACTTC.

The DNA of the CDR3 is TGTGCCAGCAGCTCGAGGGACGATAGCACAGATACGCAGTATTTT. Translating gives CASSSRDDSTDTQYF. The V gene is TRBV13, the J gene TRBJ2-3; TRBD1 or TRBD2 may be the D gene (5 bases each). CDR1 is PRHDT and CDR2 is FYEKMQ in the germline V gene (reference sequence). There are 15 residues in the CDR3. The germline V and J ends were trimmed by 4 bases and 0 bases, with 11 bases remaining between them.